The subject of this entry is one T cell receptor beta chain. This entry is derived from a study of CD8+ T cells in alopecia areata. PBMCs served as the source from which CD4+ and CD8+ T cells were sorted. TCR sequencing used cDNA made by reverse transcription of extracted RNA. TCRdb keeps only in-frame clones here, not all; method: immunoSEQ multiplex PCR. The data show roughly 130,000 clones, roughly 58% seen once. Germline CDR1 and CDR2: LNHDA and SQIVND (reference sequence). The CDR3 covers 16 residues. With 0 bases removed from V and 0 bases from J, the gap between germline ends came to 11 bases. The V and J genes are TRBV19 and TRBJ2-5; D ambiguous. The source material was CD4+ T cells sorted from blood, sampled at week 0. This clonotype originated in a human donor with alopecia areata. CDR3 DNA sequence: TGTGCCAGTAGTATAGAACCTATTCGAGACCAAGAGACCCAGTACTTC. This translates into CASSIEPIRDQETQYF.